These 22 T cell receptor beta chains were all obtained from the same sample, sequenced in a study of shared clonotypes between healthy human individuals (dated by TCRdb to the early 2020s). CD8 naive samples were obtained by positive selection for CCR7 among CD45RO-negative cells, yielding a CD45RA+CCR7+ population from which TemRA cells were excluded. Library generation was performed with the immunoSEQ multiplex PCR assay. TCRdb carries this immuneACCESS record with in-frame sequences only. Its versions omit some clonotypes, under half of them owing to an unresolved V gene in the studies checked, with the rest unexplained. Across this sample there are under 1 million clones, with 90% to 97% seen only once. Less than 0.25% of the sample goes to the ten largest clones. The sequenced sample was naive CD8+ T cells sorted from blood. In the paper's terms, the cell subset or site label means: CD45RA+CCR7+. These receptors all come from a man aged 25 to 45 in good health.

The V gene is TRBV6-6, the J gene TRBJ1-4, with unresolved D. The ends were cut back, 2 bases at V and 3 bases at J, with 13 bases in the middle. The germline CDR1 and CDR2 sequences are MNHNY and SVGAGI (reference sequence). The CDR3 sequence is 16 residues long. In DNA, the CDR3 is TGTGCCAGCAGTTACGCGGGGAATAGGCCTAATGAAAAACTGTTTTTT. It specifies CASSYAGNRPNEKLFF.

The chain has TRBV18 and TRBJ2-4, with D perhaps matching TRBD1 (6 bases). The CDR3 contains 16 residues. Germline-derived CDR1 and CDR2 are KGHSH and LQKENI. V dropped 0 bases and J dropped 3 bases, with 12 bases sitting between them. The CDR3 here is CASSPPHAGDKNIQYF. In DNA, the CDR3 is TGTGCCAGCTCACCACCCCATGCAGGGGACAAAAACATTCAGTACTTC. Full variable domain (rest looked up from reference TRBV18 and TRBJ2-4): NAGVMQNPRHLVRRRGQEARLRCSPMKGHSHVYWYRQLPEEGLKFMVYLQKENIIDESGMPKERFSAEFPKEGPSILRIQQVVRGDSAAYFCASSPPHAGDKNIQYFGAGTRLSVL.

The chain links TRBV9 to TRBJ2-3, with 8 bases lining up with TRBD1. CDR1 is SGDLS, CDR2 YYNGEE, per germline. J lost 0 bases, V lost 2 bases, and 5 bases had no gene match. This CDR3 spans 16 amino acids. CDR3 region: CASSVARTGSTDTQYF. In DNA, the CDR3 is TGTGCCAGCAGCGTCGCCAGGACAGGGAGCACAGATACGCAGTATTTT.

The chain recombines TRBV30 with TRBJ2-1; possible D gene TRBD2, 7 bases. Germline V CDR1 and CDR2: GTSNPN, SVGIG (reference sequence). Trimming pared 4 bases from V and 6 bases from J, leaving 22 bases between. There are 16 residues in the CDR3. The CDR3, as DNA: TGTGCCTGGACCGTTGACCCCCGGGGGGCAGGCAATGAGCAGTTCTTC. This gives the protein CAWTVDPRGAGNEQFF. Looking up the rest from reference TRBV30 and TRBJ2-1 gives the full variable domain: SQTIHQWPATLVQPVGSPLSLECTVEGTSNPNLYWYRQAAGRGLQLLFYSVGIGQISSEVPQNLSASRPQDRQFILSSKKLLLSDSGFYLCAWTVDPRGAGNEQFFGPGTRLTVL.

The chain links TRBV5-6 to TRBJ1-1; tentatively, D is TRBD1 (5 bases). Trimming stripped 6 bases from V and 4 bases from J, with 19 bases between. The CDR3 length is 15 residues. Germline V gene lookup returns CDR1 SGHDT and CDR2 YYEEEE. This CDR3 reads CASTFRDFGSTEAFF. The CDR3 DNA reads as TGTGCCAGCACCTTCCGGGACTTTGGGAGCACTGAAGCTTTCTTT.

V gene TRBV6-1 combines with J gene TRBJ1-1; the D is unclear. CDR1 and CDR2 (germline): MNHNS, SASEGT. CDR3 size: 13 residues. V was cut by 1 base and J by 5 bases, with 8 bases left in between. The CDR3 nucleotides read TGTGCCAGCAGTGAAGGGTGGGGAACTGAAGCTTTCTTT. It is translated as CASSEGWGTEAFF.

J is TRBJ1-4 and V is TRBV29-1; no clear D. There are 14 residues in the CDR3. Germline V gene sequence: CDR1 SQVTM, CDR2 ANQGSEA. The DNA of the CDR3 is TGCACCTACACTCCTTTTGCAACTAATGAAAAACTGTTTTTT. It codes for CTYTPFATNEKLFF. The full variable domain, in which reference TRBV29-1 and TRBJ1-4 provide the parts outside the CDR3, is SAVISQKPSRDICQRGTSLTIQCQVDSQVTMMFWYRQQPGQSLTLIATANQGSEATYESGFVIDKFPISRPNLTFSTLTVSNMSPEDSSIYLCTYTPFATNEKLFFGSGTQLSVL.

The count of this clone is one. This chain links TRBV20-1 with TRBJ2-1; D is possibly TRBD1 or TRBD2 (5 bases each). The CDR3 runs 10 residues. V was clipped by 3 bases and J by 15 bases, with 12 bases between them. CDR1 DFQATT and CDR2 SNEGSKA come from the germline V gene (reference sequence). CDR3 sequence (DNA): TGCAGTGCTAGTCGGGACGTGGGGTTCTTC. Amino acid sequence: CSASRDVGFF.

This clone was counted once. The V and J genes are TRBV11-3 and TRBJ2-7, with 8 bases identical to TRBD1. The CDR3 covers 17 residues. V lost 2 bases and J lost 0; bases outside the gene matches: 9. Germline lookup yields CDR1 SGHNT and CDR2 YENEEA. Here the CDR3 reads CASSLRQGPTFSYEQYF. The CDR3 DNA reads TGTGCCAGCAGCTTAAGACAGGGGCCCACCTTCTCCTACGAGCAGTACTTC. The whole variable domain, filled in from reference TRBV11-3 and TRBJ2-7, reads EAGVVQSPRYKIIEKKQPVAFWCNPISGHNTLYWYLQNLGQGPELLIRYENEEAVDDSQLPKDRFSAERLKGVDSTLKIQPAELGDSAVYLCASSLRQGPTFSYEQYFGPGTRLTVT.

The V gene is TRBV13, the J gene TRBJ2-7, with 9 bases that match TRBD1. Trimming took 5 bases from V and 4 from J; bases not matched to a gene: 6. This CDR3 spans 14 amino acids. Germline CDR1 PRHDT, CDR2 FYEKMQ (reference sequence). Here the CDR3 reads CASSPGTGSYEQYF. CDR3 bases: TGTGCCAGCAGCCCCGGGACAGGGTCTTACGAGCAGTACTTC.

CDR3 sequence: CASSGYGDTDTQYF. In nucleotides, the CDR3 is TGTGCCAGCAGTGGATACGGGGACACAGATACGCAGTATTTT. The chain combines TRBV6-1 with TRBJ2-3; D perhaps matches TRBD2 (5 bases). The V gene's germline CDR1 is MNHNS and CDR2 SASEGT. V lost 4 bases to trimming and J lost 2 bases, with 10 bases between them. There are 14 residues in the CDR3.

This chain joins TRBV15 and TRBJ1-1; perhaps TRBD1 as D (5 bases). The CDR3 totals 12 residues. CDR1 is LNHNV and CDR2 is YYDKDF in the germline V gene (reference sequence). Trimming stripped 5 bases from V and 3 bases from J, with 7 bases between. The CDR3 coding sequence is TGTGCCACCAGCTTGGGGCACACTGAAGCTTTCTTT. Translating it yields CATSLGHTEAFF.

The chain combines TRBV7-9 with TRBJ2-5; 8 nucleotides align to TRBD2. J was trimmed by 1 base and V by 10 bases; bases with no gene match: 5. The CDR3 length is 13 residues. CDR1 and CDR2 from the germline V gene are SEHNR and FQNEAQ (reference sequence). CDR3 in amino acids: CATDSGSQETQYF. The CDR3 region has the DNA TGTGCCACAGACAGCGGGAGCCAAGAGACCCAGTACTTC.

This clone has only one observation. The chain is built from TRBV9 and TRBJ2-6; TRBD2 agrees at 9 bases. The CDR3 sequence is 19 residues long. Germline lookup yields CDR1 SGDLS and CDR2 YYNGEE. With V trimmed by 2 bases and J by 0 bases, 9 bases remained unmatched. CDR3 sequence reads: CASSVQREAKASGANVLTF. Here the CDR3 DNA reads TGTGCCAGCAGCGTCCAGCGGGAGGCCAAAGCCTCTGGGGCCAACGTCCTGACTTTC.

The chain is built from TRBV14 and TRBJ2-7; tentatively, D is TRBD2 (6 bases). V shed 2 bases and J shed 4 bases, with 12 bases lying between them. Germline CDR1 SGHDN, CDR2 FVKESK. This CDR3 region has 14 residues. CDR3 coding DNA: TGTGCCAGCAGCCAACTGGGACTTCCATACGAGCAGTACTTC. Its translation: CASSQLGLPYEQYF. The whole variable domain, filled in from reference TRBV14 and TRBJ2-7, reads EAGVTQFPSHSVIEKGQTVTLRCDPISGHDNLYWYRRVMGKEIKFLLHFVKESKQDESGMPNNRFLAERTGGTYSTLKVQPAELEDSGVYFCASSQLGLPYEQYFGPGTRLTVT.

This sequence joins TRBV29-1 and TRBJ2-1; 9 positions match TRBD2. Germline CDR1 SQVTM, CDR2 ANQGSEA. CDR3 length: 15 amino acids. The V and J ends lost 7 bases and 2 bases, in that order; junction bases with no gene match: 9. CDR3 amino acids: CSGRSSGDTYNEQFF. The CDR3 DNA reads as TGCAGCGGACGCTCTAGCGGGGACACCTACAATGAGCAGTTCTTC.

The genes are TRBV11-2 and TRBJ2-7, with 9 bases aligning to TRBD1. Trimming removed 4 bases from V and 5 bases from J; junction bases left unmatched: 3. This CDR3 comprises 13 residues. CDR1 and CDR2 (germline): SGHAT, FQNNGV. The CDR3 loop is CASSYRDRDEQYF. In DNA, the CDR3 is TGTGCCAGCAGCTACCGGGACAGGGACGAGCAGTACTTC.

The chain links TRBV6-1 to TRBJ2-7; no reliable D call. V gave up 2 bases and J gave up 5 bases, with 16 bases separating them. The CDR3 extends over 15 amino acids. Germline CDR1 is MNHNS and CDR2 is SASEGT. The DNA of the CDR3 is TGTGCCAGCAGTGAAAACGTATGGGGTTTCCACGAGCAGTACTTC. Translated: CASSENVWGFHEQYF.

The chain combines TRBV10-3 with TRBJ2-6, with D unclear. The CDR3 extends over 13 amino acids. V lost 8 bases and J 2 bases, leaving 7 bases between the germline ends. Germline CDR1 and CDR2: ENHRY and SYGVKD. The CDR3 DNA reads as TGTGCCATCCCCGGTCCTGGGGCCAACGTCCTGACTTTC. Amino acid sequence: CAIPGPGANVLTF.

The chain couples TRBV27 to TRBJ2-1, with TRBD2 matching over 7 bases. The ends lost 6 bases at V and 0 bases at J; junction bases unmatched: 5. The CDR3 contains 15 residues. Looked up from germline, CDR1 is MNHEY and CDR2 is SMNVEV (reference sequence). CDR3: CASSLAANSYNEQFF. The DNA of the CDR3 is TGTGCCAGCAGCCTAGCGGCTAACTCCTACAATGAGCAGTTCTTC.

This sequence joins TRBV10-1 and TRBJ2-7; TRBD1 matches at 7 bases. Trimming cost V 4 bases and J 5 bases; bases outside gene matches: 14. The CDR3 runs 16 residues. Germline CDR1 reads WNHNN; CDR2 reads SYGVQD (reference sequence). The DNA for the CDR3 is TGCGCCAGCAGTGGCGGACAGGCGGCGAGGTCTCACGAGCAGTACTTC. Translated, it gives CASSGGQAARSHEQYF.

In its sample, this clone was seen once. Written as DNA, the CDR3 is TGCGCCAGCAGCCAAGATCTAGGCAAAAGGAGCCTCGAGCAGTACTTC. As protein: CASSQDLGKRSLEQYF. The chain is built from TRBV4-1 and TRBJ2-7; D uncertain. Germline V lookup: CDR1 MGHRA, CDR2 YSYEKL. Trimming cost V 0 bases and J 6 bases, with 18 bases left between them. The CDR3 loop spans 16 amino acids.